This T cell receptor (beta chain) is drawn from a study of blood T cell repertoires in COVID-19. Study in general: Sites across the United States, Italy and Spain contributed samples from acute and convalescent COVID-19.

V was pared by 0 bases and J by 5 bases, with 16 bases between. The CDR3 length is 16 residues. Germline V gives CDR1 SGHNT, CDR2 YENEEA. The protocol was immunoSEQ multiplex PCR, while the TCRdb copy is restricted to in-frame clones and leaves out a portion. The sample lists about 64,000 clones; around 73% were seen once. This clone was seen many times. The sequence was obtained from a man aged 55 to 70 with COVID-19, enrolled during active disease. The chain uses TRBV11-3 and TRBJ1-1; D not certain. Sequencing was done on a sample of peripheral blood. The CDR3 DNA is TGTGCCAGCAGCTTAGACGGGTGGAGTGGGAGGACTGAAGCTTTCTTT. Protein: CASSLDGWSGRTEAFF.